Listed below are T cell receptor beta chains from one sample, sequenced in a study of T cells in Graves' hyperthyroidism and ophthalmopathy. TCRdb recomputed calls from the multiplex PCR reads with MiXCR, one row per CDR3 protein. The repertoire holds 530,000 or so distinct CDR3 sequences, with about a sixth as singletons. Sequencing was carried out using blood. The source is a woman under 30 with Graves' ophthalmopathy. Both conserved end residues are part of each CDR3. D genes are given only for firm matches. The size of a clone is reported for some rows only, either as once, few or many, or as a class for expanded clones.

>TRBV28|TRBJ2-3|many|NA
CASSLGVLADARDTQYF
TGTGCCAGCAGTTTGGGAGTACTAGCTGACGCCAGGGATACGCAGTATTTT
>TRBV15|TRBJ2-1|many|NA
CATSTTLITGKHGNEQFF
TGTGCCACCAGCACCACCCTCATTACAGGGAAACACGGGAATGAGCAGTTCTTC
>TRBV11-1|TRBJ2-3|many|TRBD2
CASSPRTSGREADTQYF
TGTGCCAGCAGCCCTCGGACTAGCGGGAGGGAGGCAGATACGCAGTATTTT
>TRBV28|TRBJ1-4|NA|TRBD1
CASSRPMDRIEKLFF
TGTGCCAGCAGCCGACCGATGGACAGGATAGAAAAACTGTTTTTT
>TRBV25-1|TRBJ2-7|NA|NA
CASSGLVGEEQYF
TGTGCCAGCAGTGGTCTTGTCGGGGAGGAACAGTACTTC
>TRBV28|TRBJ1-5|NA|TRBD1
CASSTRQGRNQPQHF
TGTGCCAGCAGTACCAGACAGGGAAGAAATCAGCCCCAGCATTTT
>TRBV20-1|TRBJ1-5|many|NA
CSARLGTSNQPQHF
TGCAGTGCTAGACTCGGGACTAGCAATCAGCCCCAGCATTTT
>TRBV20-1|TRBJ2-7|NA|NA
CSARDHPGYEQYF
TGCAGTGCTAGAGATCACCCGGGATACGAGCAGTACTTC
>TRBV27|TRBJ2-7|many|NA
CASRRDAFLPNEQYF
TGTGCCAGCAGAAGGGACGCCTTCCTTCCCAACGAGCAGTACTTC
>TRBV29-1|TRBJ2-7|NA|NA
CSVEIGQFYEQYF
TGCAGCGTTGAGATAGGACAGTTCTACGAGCAGTACTTC
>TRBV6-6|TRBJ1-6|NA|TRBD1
CASSYRDRGNSPLHF
TGTGCCAGCAGTTACCGGGACAGGGGTAATTCACCCCTCCACTTT
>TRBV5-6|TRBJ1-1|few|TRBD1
CASGQGWGTEAFF
TGTGCCAGCGGACAGGGGTGGGGCACTGAAGCTTTCTTT
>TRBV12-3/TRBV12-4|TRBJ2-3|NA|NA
CAGSWVYGDTQYF
TGTGCCGGCAGTTGGGTGTACGGGGATACGCAGTATTTT
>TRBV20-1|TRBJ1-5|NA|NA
CSAQKVYSNQPQHF
TGCAGTGCGCAGAAAGTCTATAGCAATCAGCCCCAGCATTTT
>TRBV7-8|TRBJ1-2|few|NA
CASSFDAIYGYTF
TGTGCCAGCAGCTTCGACGCCATCTATGGCTACACCTTC
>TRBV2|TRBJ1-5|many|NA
CASSEMWQSGGYSNQPQHF
TGTGCCAGCAGTGAAATGTGGCAGTCTGGGGGTTATAGCAATCAGCCCCAGCATTTT
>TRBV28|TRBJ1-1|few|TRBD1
CASKQGQGGPGGTEAFF
TGTGCCAGCAAGCAAGGCCAGGGGGGACCCGGAGGGACTGAAGCTTTCTTT
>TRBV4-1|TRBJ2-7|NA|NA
CASSQDGPYEQYF
TGCGCCAGCAGCCAAGATGGGCCCTACGAGCAGTACTTC
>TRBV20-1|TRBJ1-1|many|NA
CSAPRRYTEAFF
TGCAGTGCCCCCCGCAGATACACTGAAGCTTTCTTT
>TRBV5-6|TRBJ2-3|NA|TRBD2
CASSFGLAGVDTQYF
TGTGCCAGCAGCTTTGGACTAGCGGGAGTGGATACGCAGTATTTT
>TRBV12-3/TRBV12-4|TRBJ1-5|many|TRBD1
CASSLGRGQGHQPQHF
TGTGCCAGCAGCCTTGGGCGAGGACAGGGGCACCAGCCCCAGCATTTT
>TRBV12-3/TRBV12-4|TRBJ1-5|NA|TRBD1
CASSLLQGSGNQPQHF
TGTGCCAGCAGCCTTCTACAGGGGAGCGGCAATCAGCCCCAGCATTTT
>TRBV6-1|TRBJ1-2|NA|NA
CASSESGSSVYGYTF
TGTGCCAGCAGTGAGTCCGGTAGCTCTGTCTATGGCTACACCTTC
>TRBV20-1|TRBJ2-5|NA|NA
CSAIQFRETQYF
TGCAGTGCAATCCAGTTCCGAGAGACCCAGTACTTC
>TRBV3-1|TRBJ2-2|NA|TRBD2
CASSQAGTTNTGELFF
TGTGCCAGCAGCCAAGCCGGGACTACGAACACCGGGGAGCTGTTTTTT
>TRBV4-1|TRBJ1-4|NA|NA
CTSSQEYRNEKLFF
TGCACCAGCAGCCAAGAGTACAGGAATGAAAAACTGTTTTTT
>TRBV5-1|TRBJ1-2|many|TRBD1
CASSLEGTGHTF
TGCGCCAGCAGCTTGGAAGGGACAGGCCACACCTTC
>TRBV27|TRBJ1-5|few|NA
CASSLGHSSQPQHF
TGTGCCAGCAGTTTAGGGCACAGCAGTCAGCCCCAGCATTTT
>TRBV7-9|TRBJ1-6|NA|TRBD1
CASSLTRDRGTSPLHF
TGTGCCAGCAGCTTAACCCGGGACAGGGGGACTTCACCCCTCCACTTT
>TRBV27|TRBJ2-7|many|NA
CASSLDNSYEQYF
TGTGCCAGCAGTTTGGACAACTCCTACGAGCAGTACTTC
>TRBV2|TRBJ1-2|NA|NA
CASNLDGGPLIGGYTF
TGTGCCAGCAACCTAGACGGGGGGCCGCTCATCGGTGGCTACACCTTC
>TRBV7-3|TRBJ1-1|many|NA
CASSPGETAEAFF
TGTGCCAGCAGCCCCGGGGAGACCGCTGAAGCTTTCTTT
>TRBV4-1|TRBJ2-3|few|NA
CASSPGQFRDTQYF
TGCGCCAGCAGCCCCGGACAGTTCAGAGATACGCAGTATTTT
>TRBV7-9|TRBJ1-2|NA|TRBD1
CALGTGEDYGYTF
TGTGCCTTGGGGACAGGGGAAGACTATGGCTACACCTTC
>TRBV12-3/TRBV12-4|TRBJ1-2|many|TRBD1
CASSSRGTDWGYTF
TGTGCCAGCAGTTCCCGAGGGACAGATTGGGGCTACACCTTC
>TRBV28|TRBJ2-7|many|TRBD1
CASSYGQGQYF
TGTGCCAGCAGTTACGGACAGGGGCAGTACTTC
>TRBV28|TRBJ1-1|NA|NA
CASSERDGGMNTEAFF
TGTGCCAGCAGCGAGCGGGACGGCGGGATGAACACTGAAGCTTTCTTT
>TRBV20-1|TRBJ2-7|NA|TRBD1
CSALPQDRAYEQYF
TGCAGTGCCCTGCCCCAGGACAGGGCCTACGAGCAGTACTTC
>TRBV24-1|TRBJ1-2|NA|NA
CATSDLAETYYGYTF
TGTGCCACCAGTGATTTGGCCGAAACATACTATGGCTACACCTTC
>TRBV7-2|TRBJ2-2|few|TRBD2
CASSSGLAGNTGELFF
TGTGCCAGCAGTTCCGGACTAGCGGGAAACACCGGGGAGCTGTTTTTT
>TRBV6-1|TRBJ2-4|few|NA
CASTWIAKNIQYF
TGTGCCAGCACCTGGATAGCCAAAAACATTCAGTACTTC
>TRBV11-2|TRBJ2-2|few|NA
CASSPVWGTGELFF
TGTGCCAGCAGCCCGGTATGGGGCACCGGGGAGCTGTTTTTT
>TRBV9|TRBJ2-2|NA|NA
CASSVDSGELFF
TGTGCCAGCAGCGTAGATAGCGGGGAGCTGTTTTTT
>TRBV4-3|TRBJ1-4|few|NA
CASSRTKVGLQKDEKLFF
TGCGCCAGCAGCCGAACCAAGGTGGGCTTGCAAAAAGATGAAAAACTGTTTTTT
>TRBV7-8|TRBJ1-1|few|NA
CASSPRGGVDTEAFF
TGTGCCAGCAGCCCCCGGGGGGGCGTCGACACTGAAGCTTTCTTT
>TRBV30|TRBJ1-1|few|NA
CAWSAGGATFF
TGTGCCTGGAGCGCGGGGGGGGCGACTTTCTTT
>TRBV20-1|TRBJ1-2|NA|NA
CSALGEVNYGYTF
TGCAGTGCTCTGGGGGAGGTCAACTATGGCTACACCTTC
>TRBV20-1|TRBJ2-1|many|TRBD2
CSASGLVNEQFF
TGCAGTGCTTCAGGACTAGTCAATGAGCAGTTCTTC
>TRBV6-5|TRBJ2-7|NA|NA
CASSSAGKTGQNEQYF
TGTGCCAGCAGCTCTGCGGGGAAAACCGGCCAGAACGAGCAGTACTTC
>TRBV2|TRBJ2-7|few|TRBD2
CASSDDPASGPEQYF
TGTGCCAGCAGTGATGATCCGGCTAGCGGGCCCGAGCAGTACTTC